The text below deals with one T cell receptor beta chain. Its antigen is still unknown. This sample stems from a study of long-term antiretroviral therapy in people with HIV. Study results and limitations: Diversity remained lower than transplant donor controls, even though it increased after ART. No data were available on ART adherence, viral resistance or therapy changes. Repertoire dominance by clones expanded before ART was seen at all time points.

Researchers ran immunoSEQ v3.0 at survey level. The protocol was immunoSEQ multiplex PCR, while the TCRdb copy is restricted to in-frame clones and leaves out a portion. The sample holds about 24,000 clones, around four fifths seen once. The CDR3 covers 18 residues. V lost 1 base and J lost 6; bases outside the gene matches: 11. Germline V CDR1 and CDR2: LGHNA, YNFKEQ. The source material was unsorted PBMCs, sampled 4.3 years after starting antiretroviral therapy. This receptor was obtained from a man aged 25 to 45 with HIV. V usage is TRBV4-2 and J usage is TRBJ2-7; 14 nucleotides agree with TRBD2. CDR3 DNA sequence: TGTGCCAGCAGCCAAGTCGGGACTAGCGGGAGAGTAAGTGGCGAGCAGTACTTC. It translates to CASSQVGTSGRVSGEQYF.